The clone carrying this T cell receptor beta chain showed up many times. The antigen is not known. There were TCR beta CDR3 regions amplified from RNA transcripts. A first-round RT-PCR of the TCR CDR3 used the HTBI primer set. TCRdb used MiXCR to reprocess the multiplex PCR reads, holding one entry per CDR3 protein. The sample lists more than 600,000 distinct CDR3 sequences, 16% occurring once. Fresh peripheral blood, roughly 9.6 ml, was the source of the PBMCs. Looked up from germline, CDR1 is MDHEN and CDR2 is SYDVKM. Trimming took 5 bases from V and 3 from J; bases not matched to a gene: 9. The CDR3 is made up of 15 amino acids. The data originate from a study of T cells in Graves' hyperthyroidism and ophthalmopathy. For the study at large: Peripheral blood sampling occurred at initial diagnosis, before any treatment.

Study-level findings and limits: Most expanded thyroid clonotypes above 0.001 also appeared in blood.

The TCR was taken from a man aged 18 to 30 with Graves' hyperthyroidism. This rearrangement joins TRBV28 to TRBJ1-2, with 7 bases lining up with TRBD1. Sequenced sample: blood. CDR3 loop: CASSPQGTAHYGYTF. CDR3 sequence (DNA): TGTGCCAGCAGTCCGCAGGGGACAGCGCACTATGGCTACACCTTC.